The entry that follows covers one T cell receptor (beta chain) sequence. Its antigen is unknown. The sample comes from a study of OX40 agonist ivuxolimab in advanced cancers. For the study at large: The mean age was approximately 60 years, ranging from about 20 to 85, with 65% to 85% of participants male.

Study-wide results and caveats: Dosing at 0.1 to 3.0 mg/kg was accompanied by clonal expansion of CD4+ and CD8+ blood T cells by week 6. There were also nonresponders showing low normalized T-cell clonal expansion.

This CDR3 region has 12 residues. Germline V gene lookup returns CDR1 SGDLS and CDR2 YYNGEE. The V end lost 4 bases, the J end lost 0 bases, and 2 bases lay between the germline ends. Some clones are missing from TCRdb's copy, which holds only in-frame ones; the method was immunoSEQ multiplex PCR. The sample comprises 65,000 to 95,000 clones, around 83% of which are singletons, and around 0.76% rests with the top ten. The sequences come from CD4+ or CD8+ T cells sorted from blood, collected in a trial of the OX40 agonist ivuxolimab. The clonotype originates from an adult with an advanced solid tumor such as melanoma, head and neck, liver or kidney cancer. This chain joins TRBV9 and TRBJ1-3; no clear D gene. This CDR3 is CASSFSGNTIYF. CDR3 in DNA: TGTGCCAGCAGCTTCTCTGGAAACACCATATATTTT.